This TCR beta chain stems from a study of T cells in narcolepsy. Study outcomes and limitations: Same-patient CSF and blood CD4+ T cell clonotypes included HCRT-specific and TRIB2-specific autoreactive ones. Healthy controls reportedly lacked the autoreactive clonotypes serially found in patients' blood. No autoreactive T cell clone sequences appeared in some memory CD4+ repertoires.

Assay used: immunoSEQ multiplex PCR; TCRdb lists only in-frame clones, some missing. The data show some 30,000 clones, with approximately 86% seen just once and over 0.8% held by the top ten. This clone was seen only a few times. Its antigen is still unknown. The clonotype originates from a human donor with narcolepsy. The sequenced sample was CD45RA- memory CD4+ T cells from PBMCs.

The CDR3 here is CASSIDTQYF. The CDR3, as DNA: TGTGCCAGCAGTATAGATACGCAGTATTTT. The V and J genes are TRBV7-9 and TRBJ2-3; D remains unclear. The CDR3 has 10 residues. Trimming pared 6 bases from V and 5 bases from J, leaving 3 bases between. Looked up from germline, CDR1 is SEHNR and CDR2 is FQNEAQ (reference sequence).